Detailed here is one T cell receptor (beta chain). These data are taken from a study of control samples from healthy donors and cancer patients. The repertoire was sequenced with immunoSEQ multiplex PCR; TCRdb's copy has only in-frame clones and lacks some. The data hold about 70,000 clones, with approximately 80% observed a single time. Germline V gene sequence: CDR1 SEHNR, CDR2 FQNEAQ (reference sequence). This CDR3 is built from 15 residues. V lost 6 bases and J 5 bases, leaving 19 bases between the germline ends. The TCR sequence derives from a man over 45 in good health. The genes are TRBV7-9 and TRBJ2-5, with a tentative D call TRBD1 (6 bases). The sequenced sample consisted of blood. The CDR3 reads CASSYPGTGTETQYF. CDR3 in DNA: TGTGCCAGCAGTTACCCCGGAACAGGGACCGAGACCCAGTACTTC. Using reference TRBV7-9 and TRBJ2-5 for the parts outside the CDR3, the full variable domain is DTGVSQNPRHKITKRGQNVTFRCDPISEHNRLYWYRQTLGQGPEFLTYFQNEAQLEKSRLLSDRFSAERPKGSFSTLEIQRTEQGDSAMYLCASSYPGTGTETQYFGPGTRLLVL.